These 16 T cell receptor beta chains came from one sample sequenced in a study of blood T cell repertoires in COVID-19. The table came from immunoSEQ multiplex PCR; TCRdb's copy has only in-frame clones and leaves some out. The top ten clones hold 5.5% of a sample with 100,000 to 150,000 clones, around four fifths of them seen once. Specimen: peripheral blood. These receptor sequences come from a man aged 55 to 70 with acute or convalescent COVID-19.

This chain connects TRBV6-5 to TRBJ1-2; D remains unclear. This CDR3 region has 14 residues. Trimming removed 3 bases from V and 0 bases from J, with 8 bases in between. Germline V CDR1 and CDR2: MNHEY, SVGAGI. The CDR3 nucleotides read TGTGCCAGCAGTTATGATCACTCTAACTATGGCTACACCTTC. As protein: CASSYDHSNYGYTF.

The chain combines TRBV10-1 with TRBJ1-2; D is ambiguous. This CDR3 is built from 13 residues. Between the trimmed V and J ends, which lost 5 bases and 6 bases, there was a span of 13 bases. The germline V gene has CDR1 WNHNN and CDR2 SYGVQD (reference sequence). Here the CDR3 DNA reads TGCGCCAGCAGTCAAACACCGGGTGATGGCTACACCTTC. This translates into CASSQTPGDGYTF.

This rearrangement joins TRBV2 to TRBJ2-3; a weak D match, TRBD2 (6 bases). Germline CDR1 reads SNHLY; CDR2 reads FYNNEI. CDR3 length equals 12 residues. Trimming removed 6 bases from V and 5 bases from J, with 9 bases in between. CDR3 bases: TGTGCCAGCAGGGGACTCGGAGATACGCAGTATTTT. This gives the protein CASRGLGDTQYF.

This sequence joins TRBV6-5 and TRBJ1-2, with 9 nucleotides matching TRBD1. From germline, CDR1 is MNHEY and CDR2 SVGAGI. The CDR3 loop spans 15 amino acids. The V segment lost 6 bases and the J segment 5 bases; nucleotides outside the gene matches: 10. DNA for the CDR3: TGTGCCAGCAGGGAGCCGGGACAGGGAAAATATGGCTACACCTTC. Translated: CASREPGQGKYGYTF.

The V call is TRBV7-9, the J call TRBJ1-2, with TRBD1 identical over 7 bases. Per germline, CDR1 SEHNR and CDR2 FQNEAQ (reference sequence). V trimming: 4 bases; J trimming: 2 bases; junction bases outside the gene matches: 10. The CDR3 length is 16 residues. CDR3 DNA: TGTGCCAGCAGCTCCCCTTGGGACAGCCAAAACTATGGCTACACCTTC. This encodes CASSSPWDSQNYGYTF.

This sequence joins TRBV11-3 and TRBJ2-1, with 11 bases fitting TRBD2. The ends lost 0 bases at V and 6 bases at J; junction bases unmatched: 4. CDR1 and CDR2 from the germline V gene are SGHNT and YENEEA. The length of the CDR3 is 16 residues. The CDR3, as DNA: TGTGCCAGCAGCTTAGAAGATAGCGGGAGGGGCAATGAGCAGTTCTTC. This codes for CASSLEDSGRGNEQFF. Complete variable domain (other parts from reference TRBV11-3 and TRBJ2-1): EAGVVQSPRYKIIEKKQPVAFWCNPISGHNTLYWYLQNLGQGPELLIRYENEEAVDDSQLPKDRFSAERLKGVDSTLKIQPAELGDSAVYLCASSLEDSGRGNEQFFGPGTRLTVL.

This clone has only one observation. The V and J genes are TRBV12-3 or TRBV12-4 and TRBJ2-7, with a weak D call TRBD2 (6 bases). This CDR3 is built from 13 residues. V was clipped by 3 bases and J by 2 bases, with 8 bases between them. The CDR3 protein is CASSFGGTYEQYF. In DNA, the CDR3 is TGTGCCAGCAGTTTTGGGGGGACCTACGAGCAGTACTTC.

This clone was counted a few times. The rearrangement joins TRBV11-3 to TRBJ1-1; 8 positions match TRBD1. After removal of 6 bases from V and 5 bases from J, the junction contained 5 bases not matched to a gene. CDR1 is SGHNT, CDR2 YENEEA, per germline. The CDR3 runs 13 residues. Written as DNA, the CDR3 is TGTGCCAGCAGGGGAGGGACAGGAACTGAAGCTTTCTTT. Translation gives CASRGGTGTEAFF.

The chain employs TRBV19 and TRBJ1-5, with D possibly matching TRBD1 (5 bases). The CDR3 has 16 amino acids. Germline CDR1 and CDR2: LNHDA and SQIVND (reference sequence). V was shortened by 2 bases and J by 6 bases, with 17 bases between the two germline ends. The CDR3 here is CASSIMGGSFGQPQHF. The DNA of the CDR3 is TGTGCCAGTAGTATAATGGGGGGGAGTTTCGGTCAGCCCCAGCATTTT.

The chain joins TRBV7-3 to TRBJ2-3, with 10 positions matching TRBD2. The CDR3 has 14 residues. The V gene end was trimmed by 7 bases and the J gene end by 5 bases; junction bases not matched to a gene: 6. Germline lookup yields CDR1 SGHTA and CDR2 FQGTGA. CDR3 loop: CASTPSGSQDTQYF. CDR3 bases: TGTGCCAGCACCCCTAGCGGGAGTCAAGATACGCAGTATTTT.

The rearrangement joins TRBV2 to TRBJ1-5; D is ambiguous. V dropped 5 bases and J dropped 2 bases, with 10 bases sitting between them. The CDR3 consists of 14 residues. Germline CDR1 reads SNHLY; CDR2 reads FYNNEI. The CDR3: CASSPRQRNQPQHF. The CDR3 coding sequence is TGTGCCAGCAGTCCGAGGCAGCGCAATCAGCCCCAGCATTTT.

The table lists this clone with a few counts. The chain employs TRBV5-1 and TRBJ1-6; D is ambiguous. CDR1 and CDR2 from the germline V gene are SGHRS and YFSETQ. V was pared by 0 bases and J by 8 bases, with 15 bases between. The CDR3 runs to 16 residues. The CDR3 nucleotides read TGCGCCAGCAGCTTGGGAAGTGGGCTAATTGATTCACCCCTCCACTTT. This sequence encodes CASSLGSGLIDSPLHF.

The chain employs TRBV19 and TRBJ2-7; D remains ambiguous. The CDR3 loop spans 15 amino acids. Between the trimmed V and J ends, which lost 5 bases and 3 bases, there was a span of 17 bases. Germline V gene sequence: CDR1 LNHDA, CDR2 SQIVND (reference sequence). The CDR3 loop is CASSSPRGANYEQYF. The DNA of the CDR3 is TGTGCCAGTAGTTCTCCCCGCGGAGCTAACTACGAGCAGTACTTC.

The chain combines TRBV11-2 with TRBJ2-5; TRBD1 might be the D (5 bases). This CDR3 is 19 amino acids long. The V and J ends lost 1 base and 2 bases respectively, with 23 bases between them. CDR1 and CDR2 (germline): SGHAT, FQNNGV. The CDR3 loop reads CASSLGLTLGRVYQETQYF. In DNA form, the CDR3 reads TGTGCCAGCAGCTTAGGGTTAACTCTCGGCAGGGTCTATCAAGAGACCCAGTACTTC. Complete variable domain (other parts from reference TRBV11-2 and TRBJ2-5): EAGVAQSPRYKIIEKRQSVAFWCNPISGHATLYWYQQILGQGPKLLIQFQNNGVVDDSQLPKDRFSAERLKGVDSTLKIQPAKLEDSAVYLCASSLGLTLGRVYQETQYFGPGTRLLVL.

The CDR3 protein is CATSAGGSEKLFF. The CDR3 nucleotides are TGTGCCACCTCCGCAGGGGGTTCTGAAAAACTGTTTTTT. The genes are TRBV18 and TRBJ1-4; 7 bases map to TRBD1. Germline V CDR1 and CDR2: KGHSH, LQKENI. The CDR3 length is 13 residues. J was trimmed by 7 bases and V by 10 bases; bases with no gene match: 9.

This chain connects TRBV7-6 to TRBJ2-7, with 8 bases identical to TRBD2. CDR3 length: 15 residues. The V gene's germline CDR1 is SGHVS and CDR2 FNYEAQ. J lost 5 bases, V lost 1 base, and 7 bases had no gene match. The CDR3 loop is CASSLDIGGAHEQYF. The CDR3, as DNA: TGTGCCAGCAGCTTAGATATCGGGGGGGCCCACGAGCAGTACTTC.